Listed below are T cell receptor beta chains from one sample, sequenced in a study of OX40 agonist ivuxolimab in advanced cancers. The repertoire was sequenced with immunoSEQ multiplex PCR; TCRdb's copy has only in-frame clones and lacks some. The table lists just under 65,000 clones, about 89% of them singletons, with roughly 5.1% in the top ten. This sample comprised CD4+ or CD8+ T cells sorted from blood, obtained in a trial of the OX40 agonist ivuxolimab. Receptor source: an adult with an advanced solid tumor such as melanoma, head and neck, liver or kidney cancer. The CDR3 runs from the conserved cysteine through the conserved F or W. D genes are given only for firm matches.

>NA|TRBV30|TRBJ2-5
CAWSVRGAGKTQYF
>NA|TRBV27|TRBJ1-2
CASSLYPGASGYTF
>TRBD2|TRBV7-9|TRBJ2-7
CASSSSSGRWYEQYF
>TRBD2|TRBV7-9|TRBJ2-3
CASSLDLAGVLSADTQYF
>NA|TRBV18|TRBJ1-2
CASSTNQGNDYGYTF
>NA|TRBV6-1|TRBJ2-7
CASSEGDRYYEQYF
>TRBD1|TRBV6-4|TRBJ1-4
CASSGTGNNEKLFF
>TRBD1|TRBV9|TRBJ1-4
CASSPTGTNEKLFF
>TRBD1|TRBV19|TRBJ1-5
CASEGQGFNNQPQHF
>NA|TRBV7-9|TRBJ1-2
CASSLTGGYGYTF
>NA|TRBV5-4|TRBJ2-5
CASSLGGTQETQYF
>NA|TRBV28|TRBJ2-7
CASRLTEMEQYF
>TRBD2|TRBV27|TRBJ2-2
CASRTGTSGIGELFF
>NA|TRBV28|TRBJ2-3
CASSLWGAYSYYRDTDTQYF
>NA|TRBV18|TRBJ1-1
CASSPSGNTEAFF
>TRBD2|TRBV5-6|TRBJ2-4
CASSLVGGENIQYF
>NA|TRBV7-8|TRBJ2-1
CASSPHREGSYNEQFF
>NA|TRBV9|TRBJ1-4
CASSVGAKEKLFF
>TRBD1|TRBV7-2|TRBJ2-1
CASSYGTGVYNEQFF